Below are 21 T cell receptor beta chains sequenced from a single sample in a study of T cell repertoires in cytomegalovirus infection. The antigens of these receptors remain unknown. TCRdb reprocessed the reads with MiXCR, giving one entry per CDR3 protein. The sample holds around 130,000 distinct CDR3 sequences, approximately 24% seen once. Source material: PBMCs, sequenced either directly or after in vitro stimulation (not recorded which). These receptors originate from a human donor in good health (CMV status not recorded). Some clones in this sample may be carry-over from other donors' samples.

There are a few counts of this clonotype. An end of the junction differs from the germline gene, which may be a read error. The chain carries TRBV7-7 and TRBJ2-5; possibly TRBD1 or TRBD2 for D (5 bases each). CDR3 length: 13 residues. CDR1 and CDR2 from the germline V gene are SSHAT and FNYEAQ (reference sequence). The CDR3 DNA reads as TGTGCTAGCAGCTTAGGGGAGAAAGAGACCCAGTACTTC. This encodes CASSLGEKETQYF.

The CDR3 is CASGTGEAYGYTF. The CDR3 nucleotides are TGTGCCAGCGGGACAGGGGAGGCCTATGGCTACACCTTC. V and J are TRBV6-2 or TRBV6-3 and TRBJ1-2, with 10 nucleotides matching TRBD1. The germline CDR1 and CDR2 sequences are MNHEY and SVGEGT. V lost 8 bases and J lost 4; bases outside the gene matches: 4. The CDR3 has 13 amino acids.

V is TRBV11-1 and J is TRBJ2-7, with a weak D call TRBD1 (5 bases). Germline V gene data show CDR1 as SGHAT and CDR2 as FQDESV (reference sequence). CDR3 length: 15 amino acids. The V end was cut by 3 bases, the J end by 5 bases, with 17 bases between. The CDR3 DNA reads TGTGCCAGCAGCTTTAGCCGTAAGGGGCCCAACGAGCAGTACGTC. Protein product: CASSFSRKGPNEQYV.

This chain links TRBV19 with TRBJ2-1; D is unclear. The CDR3 runs 14 residues. CDR1 LNHDA and CDR2 SQIVND come from the germline V gene (reference sequence). Trimming cost V 1 base and J 8 bases, with 12 bases left between them. CDR3 amino acids: CASSIAAGRDEQFF. The CDR3 DNA sequence: TGTGCCAGTAGTATAGCAGCTGGCCGGGATGAGCAGTTCTTC.

In its sample, this clonotype was seen a few times. The chain joins TRBV4-1 to TRBJ2-1; 7 bases are a match to TRBD1. There are 13 residues in the CDR3. After removal of 3 bases from V and 5 bases from J, the junction contained 1 base not matched to a gene. Per the germline V gene, CDR1 is MGHRA and CDR2 is YSYEKL. DNA for the CDR3: TGCGCCAGCAGCCACGGACAGGACAATGAGCAGTTCTTC. Translated, it gives CASSHGQDNEQFF.

J is TRBJ2-6 and V is TRBV5-4, with D uncertain. Germline assignment: CDR1 SGHNT and CDR2 YYREEE (reference sequence). This CDR3 has 13 residues. V lost 2 bases and J lost 3, with 3 bases in between. CDR3 residues: CASSLNGANVLTF. The CDR3 bases are TGTGCCAGCAGCTTAAATGGGGCCAACGTCCTGACTTTC.

The chain recombines TRBV3-1 with TRBJ2-3, with D perhaps matching TRBD2 (6 bases). CDR1 and CDR2 from the germline V gene are LGHDT and YNNKEL (reference sequence). The germline V and J ends were trimmed by 1 base and 14 bases, with 10 bases remaining between them. The CDR3 extends over 11 amino acids. The CDR3 DNA sequence: TGTGCCAGCAGCCAAGGGGGGGAGCTGTATTTT. Translating gives CASSQGGELYF.

The rearrangement joins TRBV27 to TRBJ1-2; D unclear. CDR3 length equals 13 residues. Trimming shortened V by 3 bases and J by 0 bases, and 5 bases separated the two germline ends. Germline assignment: CDR1 MNHEY and CDR2 SMNVEV (reference sequence). The CDR3 nucleotides are TGTGCCAGCAGTTTCGGCGCTAACTATGGCTACACCTTC. This sequence encodes CASSFGANYGYTF.

The table lists this clonotype with a few counts. The genes are TRBV20-1 and TRBJ2-3, with TRBD2 identical over 10 bases. After removal of 4 bases from V and 2 bases from J, the junction contained 6 bases not matched to a gene. The CDR3 has 15 amino acids. Germline assignment: CDR1 DFQATT and CDR2 SNEGSKA (reference sequence). CDR3: CSATSLAGDTDTQYF. The DNA of the CDR3 is TGCAGTGCTACCAGCCTAGCGGGAGACACAGATACGCAGTATTTT.

This chain uses TRBV19 with TRBJ2-3, with unresolved D. The V gene lost 6 bases and the J gene lost 4 bases, with 11 bases spanning the gap. CDR1 and CDR2 (germline): LNHDA, SQIVND (reference sequence). The CDR3 is 13 residues long. The CDR3 reads CASRTKSADTQYF. For the CDR3, the DNA is TGTGCCAGTAGGACCAAGTCGGCAGATACGCAGTATTTT.

The chain has TRBV24-1 and TRBJ1-1; maybe TRBD1 (6 bases). The ends were cut back, 7 bases at V and 3 bases at J, with 11 bases in the middle. Germline V CDR1 and CDR2: KGHDR, SFDVKD. The CDR3 contains 13 residues. CDR3 loop: CATRDNRDTEAFF. CDR3 DNA: TGTGCCACCAGGGATAACAGGGACACTGAAGCTTTCTTT.

This chain uses TRBV6-5 with TRBJ2-1; the match to TRBD2 covers 11 bases. This CDR3 has 16 amino acids. Germline CDR1 reads MNHEY; CDR2 reads SVGAGI. V was clipped by 5 bases and J by 6 bases; unmatched bases: 9. CDR3 nucleotides: TGTGCCAGCAGTCGCCTAGCGGGAGGACCAACCAATGAGCAGTTCTTC. It is translated as CASSRLAGGPTNEQFF.

In its sample, this clonotype was seen once. The rearrangement joins TRBV28 to TRBJ2-7, with D possibly matching TRBD2 (5 bases). Germline V gene data show CDR1 as MDHEN and CDR2 as SYDVKM. The V gene lost 5 bases and the J gene lost 0 bases, with 11 bases spanning the gap. The CDR3 is made up of 14 amino acids. DNA for the CDR3: TGTGCCAGCAGTGACCAAGGGAGCTCCTACGAGCAGTACTTC. Translation: CASSDQGSSYEQYF.

This clonotype appeared many times. The V and J genes are TRBV7-2 and TRBJ2-7; 10 bases fit TRBD2. CDR1 and CDR2 from the germline V gene are SGHTA and FQGNSA. Trimming removed 5 bases from V and 5 bases from J; junction bases left unmatched: 21. The CDR3 sequence is 19 residues long. The CDR3 DNA reads as TGTGCCAGCAGCGCACGACCGGGACTAGCGATCAGTACATCAAACGAGCAGTACTTC. Its protein product is CASSARPGLAISTSNEQYF.

The chain couples TRBV19 to TRBJ1-5; no clear D gene. V was clipped by 5 bases and J by 6 bases, with 11 bases between them. The CDR3 consists of 13 residues. Germline CDR1 is LNHDA and CDR2 is SQIVND (reference sequence). Here the CDR3 DNA reads TGTGCCAGTAGTCCTACCCTTATTCAGCCCCAGCATTTT. Translating it yields CASSPTLIQPQHF. The full variable domain, in which reference TRBV19 and TRBJ1-5 provide the parts outside the CDR3, is DGGITQSPKYLFRKEGQNVTLSCEQNLNHDAMYWYRQDPGQGLRLIYYSQIVNDFQKGDIAEGYSVSREKKESFPLTVTSAQKNPTAFYLCASSPTLIQPQHFGDGTRLSIL.

This rearrangement joins TRBV4-3 to TRBJ1-1; tentative D call: TRBD1 (6 bases). There are 17 residues in the CDR3. The ends were cut back, 0 bases at V and 1 base at J, with 15 bases in the middle. Germline lookup yields CDR1 LGHNA and CDR2 YSLEER. The CDR3 DNA reads TGCGCCAGCAGCCAAGATCCGGGGCGCAGGGGGAACACTGAAGCTTTCTTT. This encodes CASSQDPGRRGNTEAFF.

The rearrangement links TRBV7-2 to TRBJ1-6, with unresolved D. The CDR3 has 14 residues. Trimming stripped 5 bases from V and 7 bases from J, with 12 bases between. In germline, CDR1 is SGHTA, CDR2 FQGNSA. As DNA, the CDR3 is TGTGCCAGCAGCCCCGGGTCCAACAATTCACCCCTCCACTTT. Amino acid sequence: CASSPGSNNSPLHF.

The chain's CDR3 is CASSFRAGDYNEQFF. CDR3 nucleotides: TGTGCCAGCAGCTTTAGAGCGGGAGATTACAATGAGCAGTTCTTC. The rearrangement joins TRBV7-2 to TRBJ2-1; 8 bases agree with TRBD2. There are 15 residues in the CDR3. The V segment lost 3 bases and the J segment 4 bases; nucleotides outside the gene matches: 5. CDR1 and CDR2 (germline): SGHTA, FQGNSA.

The chain carries TRBV11-3 and TRBJ1-1; D may be TRBD1 (6 bases). The CDR3 runs 14 residues. Germline V gene sequence: CDR1 SGHNT, CDR2 YENEEA. Trimming pared 5 bases from V and 7 bases from J, leaving 17 bases between. The CDR3: CASSVHGGDIEAFF. The CDR3 DNA reads as TGTGCCAGCAGCGTACACGGTGGGGACATTGAAGCTTTCTTT.

This clonotype turned up a few times. The V gene is TRBV28, the J gene TRBJ2-3; the match to TRBD2 covers 12 bases. V lost 5 bases, J lost 3 bases, and 18 bases stayed unmatched. This CDR3 is built from 20 residues. The germline V gene has CDR1 MDHEN and CDR2 SYDVKM. The CDR3 coding sequence is TGTGCCAGCAGTGGAATCAATACTAGCGGGAGGCACCTAGGGACAGATACGCAGTATTTT. This codes for CASSGINTSGRHLGTDTQYF.

The chain combines TRBV12-3 or TRBV12-4 with TRBJ2-1; 7 bases match TRBD1. V lost 7 bases and J lost 7; bases outside the gene matches: 7. The CDR3 consists of 13 residues. This CDR3 reads CASTRQGSNEQFF. The CDR3 DNA follows: TGTGCCAGCACGCGACAGGGTTCAAATGAGCAGTTCTTC.